Sequencing of this T cell receptor beta chain was carried out in a study of T-cell memory formation after mild COVID-19 (dated by TCRdb to the early 2020s). About the full investigation: TCR sequence clusters from the two donors were found to be largely donor specific. Two young, previously healthy adult volunteers made up the cohort, one male and one female. T-cell clones expanding and contracting after mild COVID-19 in two donors were tracked by longitudinal TCRalpha and TCRbeta repertoire sequencing. Here is what the overall study found, with its caveats: Contracting CD4+ clones were located mainly in the CM and EM memory subsets, whereas CD8+ clones were found to be enriched in EMRA. Whether the second-wave clones peaking on day 37 were SARS-CoV-2 specific was not confirmed. Balanced CD4/CD8 phenotypes were observed for clones contracting from day 15 to 85, whereas a bias towards CD4+ was observed for a second wave of clones expanding from day 15 to 37. Only two mild cases were covered in the study, and larger cohorts including severe cases with pre-infection samples were considered necessary. Some responding clones were detected in pre-infection memory, suggesting pre-existing cross-reactive memory T cells joined the SARS-CoV-2 response.

Ficoll-Paque density gradient centrifugation was used to isolate PBMCs. The germline V gene (reference sequence) yields SSHAT for CDR1 and FNYEAQ for CDR2. Including cysteine and phenylalanine, the CDR3 has 15 amino acids. Left in the record is the CDR3 DNA by itself, 45 bases read in frame from the first base. In regard to this clonotype: Its target antigen remains unknown. The junction and the germline gene differ at one end; a read error may be behind it.

Instrument on record: Illumina NovaSeq 6000. Using 5'RACE with constant-segment primers, TCRalpha and TCRbeta cDNA libraries were constructed, with sample barcodes and unique molecular identifiers added in the process. RNA was extracted from every sample with Trizol reagent. Amplification of the libraries took two PCR steps, and the second step added a second sample barcode plus Illumina TruSeq adapters. Sequencing of the libraries was done on an Illumina NovaSeq, producing 2 x 150 bp paired-end reads. As for the original processing: Reads were demultiplexed and collapsed into UMI-guided consensus sequences with migec v1.2.7. Using mixcr v2.1.11, UMI consensuses were aligned to TRA and TRB V and J templates and then assembled into clonotypes. Expanded or contracted clonotypes were those called significant by both edgeR and NoisET, with noise models trained on biological replicates. For edgeR calls, the cutoffs were a false discovery rate-adjusted p below 0.01 and a log2 fold-change threshold of 1. As an exploratory analysis of dynamics, max-normalized trajectories of the 1000 most abundant clonotypes were examined with PCA combined with hierarchical clustering. The CD4 or CD8 phenotype of responding clones was assigned using the separately sequenced CD4+ and CD8+ repertoires. TCRdb trimmed the raw reads at Q25, called clones with MiXCR and kept productive beta chains. One record per CDR3 amino acid sequence lists the most common genes and DNA. Clone size and V and J calls follow TCRdb, not the original study. The sample contains about 470,000 distinct CDR3 sequences, over 15% of them found a single time. The ten biggest clones cover approximately 13% of the sample.

The sequence was obtained from an adult woman who had mild COVID-19 (a few samples of this study predate the infection). The sample titles of this study are shuffled in the database, so cell type and time point are left out; the donor was told from shared clones. The source material was PBMCs or a T cell subset sorted from them (not recorded which). The sequence joins TRBV7-7 to TRBJ2-5, with no confident D gene call. Read as DNA, the sequence is TGTGCTAGCAGCTTATGGCGATCCGGTGGGGAGACCCAGTACTTC. Translation gives CASSLWRSGGETQYF.